Presented here are 21 T cell receptor beta chains from one specimen sequenced in a study of T cell responses to AZD1222 COVID-19 vaccine. Clones were read by immunoSEQ multiplex PCR, and TCRdb kept only the in-frame ones, dropping some. The sample consists of around 100,000 clones, just under 90% of them appearing once. This material consisted of peripheral blood, taken on day 0 of AZD1222 vaccination. The origin of the receptors is an adult in good health.

The count of this clone is one. The chain couples TRBV29-1 to TRBJ1-1; the D is unclear. The V end was cut by 4 bases, the J end by 0 bases, with 12 bases between. This CDR3 is 14 amino acids long. Germline V CDR1 and CDR2: SQVTM, ANQGSEA. The CDR3 nucleotides read TGCAGCGTTGCACCTCAGGACCTGAACACTGAAGCTTTCTTT. Encoded protein: CSVAPQDLNTEAFF.

This chain joins TRBV10-3 and TRBJ1-1, with 7 bases fitting TRBD1. CDR1 is ENHRY and CDR2 is SYGVKD in the germline V gene. Trimming at V came to 10 bases and at J to 3 bases, leaving 11 bases not matched to a gene. CDR3 length: 14 amino acids. CDR3 sequence reads: CATKGARGDTEAFF. CDR3 DNA sequence: TGTGCCACCAAGGGGGCGCGAGGGGACACTGAAGCTTTCTTT.

This sequence joins TRBV5-1 and TRBJ1-6; 9 nucleotides line up with TRBD1. The trim removed 5 bases at V and 8 bases at J, leaving 5 bases unmatched. The CDR3 covers 14 residues. Germline values: CDR1 SGHRS, CDR2 YFSETQ. CDR3 nucleotides: TGCGCCAGCAGGCAGGGACAGGGCGATTCACCCCTCCACTTT. Its translation is CASRQGQGDSPLHF.

V is TRBV10-1 and J is TRBJ2-7, with D perhaps TRBD1 or TRBD2 (5 bases each). The CDR3 consists of 13 residues. Looked up from germline, CDR1 is WNHNN and CDR2 is SYGVQD (reference sequence). The V end was cut by 5 bases, the J end by 4 bases, with 12 bases between. In nucleotides, the CDR3 is TGCGCCAGCAGTAAAGGGACCGATTACGAGCAGTACTTC. This gives the protein CASSKGTDYEQYF.

The V and J genes are TRBV6-1 and TRBJ1-5; D is ambiguous. Germline V lookup: CDR1 MNHNS, CDR2 SASEGT. The CDR3 has 13 amino acids. Trimming removed 3 bases from V and 5 bases from J, with 8 bases in between. CDR3 residues: CASSENSYQPQHF. The CDR3 DNA reads TGTGCCAGCAGTGAGAACAGTTATCAGCCCCAGCATTTT.

V gene TRBV5-1 combines with J gene TRBJ1-5, with a possible D match to TRBD1 (5 bases). CDR1 is SGHRS, CDR2 YFSETQ, per germline. V lost 4 bases and J lost 3, with 14 bases in between. The CDR3 totals 15 residues. As DNA, the CDR3 is TGCGCCAGCAGCCCGGGACCGCCTTACAATCAGCCCCAGCATTTT. Protein sequence: CASSPGPPYNQPQHF.

V usage is TRBV19 and J usage is TRBJ2-1, with a tentative D call TRBD2 (7 bases). Trimming removed 3 bases at V and 9 bases at J, with 12 bases between. Germline loops: CDR1 LNHDA, CDR2 SQIVND (reference sequence). The CDR3 spans 13 residues. CDR3 sequence reads: CASSMGGAGEQFF. CDR3 sequence (DNA): TGTGCCAGTAGTATGGGGGGGGCCGGTGAGCAGTTCTTC. The full variable domain, with the rest looked up from reference TRBV19 and TRBJ2-1, is DGGITQSPKYLFRKEGQNVTLSCEQNLNHDAMYWYRQDPGQGLRLIYYSQIVNDFQKGDIAEGYSVSREKKESFPLTVTSAQKNPTAFYLCASSMGGAGEQFFGPGTRLTVL.

V usage is TRBV18 and J usage is TRBJ2-1; 7 bases agree with TRBD1. Germline V gene data show CDR1 as KGHSH and CDR2 as LQKENI. V lost 3 bases to trimming and J lost 10 bases; unmatched junction nucleotides: 9. This CDR3 contains 14 residues. This CDR3 reads CASSPPGQSVEQFF. The CDR3 DNA follows: TGTGCCAGCTCACCCCCGGGACAGAGTGTGGAGCAGTTCTTC.

In DNA, the CDR3 is TGTGCCAGCAGCGTAGGGTCACAGTCATATGGCTACACCTTC. It specifies CASSVGSQSYGYTF. The chain carries TRBV9 and TRBJ1-2; D call uncertain. This CDR3 contains 14 residues. V lost 0 bases, J lost 5 bases, and 11 bases lay in between. Germline-derived CDR1 and CDR2 are SGDLS and YYNGEE.

This clone was detected only once. This rearrangement joins TRBV7-2 to TRBJ1-2; no clear D. The CDR3 totals 14 residues. The V end lost 5 bases, the J end lost 4 bases, and 14 bases lay between the germline ends. Germline values: CDR1 SGHTA, CDR2 FQGNSA. The CDR3 nucleotides are TGTGCCAGCAGCCCCCGGGGTGCGGCCTATGGCTACACCTTC. Encoded protein: CASSPRGAAYGYTF.

This clone was recorded a few times. In DNA form, the CDR3 reads TGTGCCAGTAGTCAGACGGGTCAGGGAATAGAGCAGTACTTC. It is translated as CASSQTGQGIEQYF. The rearrangement joins TRBV19 to TRBJ2-7; possibly TRBD1 for D (5 bases). This CDR3 is built from 14 residues. In germline, CDR1 is LNHDA, CDR2 SQIVND (reference sequence). V shed 5 bases and J shed 7 bases, with 18 bases lying between them.

The J gene is TRBJ1-3, the V gene TRBV9, with D tentatively TRBD1 (5 bases). Germline V gene sequence: CDR1 SGDLS, CDR2 YYNGEE. Trimming took 1 base from V and 0 from J, leaving 11 bases between them. The CDR3 is 16 amino acids. Written as DNA, the CDR3 is TGTGCCAGCAGCGTAAGGGGCGACGACTCTGGAAACACCATATATTTT. Amino acid sequence: CASSVRGDDSGNTIYF.

The chain employs TRBV7-9 and TRBJ1-2; 10 bases are a match to TRBD1. CDR1 is SEHNR, CDR2 FQNEAQ, per germline (reference sequence). CDR3 length equals 15 residues. Trimming cost V 1 base and J 4 bases; bases outside gene matches: 3. This CDR3 reads CASSLGTGGTYGYTF. The CDR3 bases are TGTGCCAGCAGCTTAGGGACAGGGGGTACCTATGGCTACACCTTC.

This rearrangement joins TRBV7-6 to TRBJ1-1; 7 nucleotides line up with TRBD1. This CDR3 comprises 14 residues. V trimming: 2 bases; J trimming: 3 bases; junction bases outside the gene matches: 3. Germline V lookup: CDR1 SGHVS, CDR2 FNYEAQ. This chain's CDR3 is CASSLRGGYTEAFF. In DNA form, the CDR3 reads TGTGCCAGCAGCTTAAGAGGGGGCTACACTGAAGCTTTCTTT.

CDR3 amino acids: CASSYYQGYALHF. CDR3 nucleotide sequence: TGTGCCAGCAGTTACTATCAGGGCTACGCCCTCCACTTT. V and J are TRBV6-2 or TRBV6-3 and TRBJ1-6, with TRBD1 as a possible D gene (5 bases). In germline, CDR1 is MNHEY, CDR2 SVGEGT. The CDR3 consists of 13 residues. V was cut by 1 base and J by 14 bases, with 12 bases left in between.

The genes are TRBV11-2 and TRBJ2-5, with D perhaps TRBD1 or TRBD2 (5 bases each). CDR1 is SGHAT and CDR2 is FQNNGV in the germline V gene. Trimming removed 7 bases from V and 7 bases from J, with 19 bases in between. The CDR3 sequence is 14 residues long. CDR3 coding DNA: TGTGCCAGCAAATGGCGTCTTTCTGGGGGGACCCAGTACTTC. It codes for CASKWRLSGGTQYF.

This clone has more than one count but fewer than ten. V is TRBV3-1 (or the pseudogene TRBV3-2) and J is TRBJ1-1; D gene uncertain. Germline values: CDR1 LGHDT, CDR2 YNNKEL (reference sequence). The CDR3 has 14 residues. The germline V and J ends were trimmed by 1 base and 5 bases, with 11 bases remaining between them. CDR3 sequence: CASSQVNPVTEAFF. The CDR3 bases are TGTGCCAGCAGCCAAGTGAATCCGGTAACTGAAGCTTTCTTT.

The chain couples TRBV3-1 (or the pseudogene TRBV3-2) to TRBJ1-5, with 8 bases aligning to TRBD1. Germline values: CDR1 LGHDT, CDR2 YNNKEL (reference sequence). The CDR3 is made up of 13 amino acids. Germline trimming cut 4 bases from V and 7 bases from J; bases unmatched to any gene: 3. CDR3 DNA sequence: TGTGCCAGCAGCCTAGGACAGGGCCAGCCCCAGCATTTT. Protein product: CASSLGQGQPQHF.

The V and J genes are TRBV5-4 and TRBJ2-1; possible D gene TRBD2, 5 bases. The CDR3 extends over 13 amino acids. Germline V gives CDR1 SGHNT, CDR2 YYREEE (reference sequence). The ends were cut back, 3 bases at V and 10 bases at J, with 14 bases in the middle. The CDR3 sequence: CASSYWGVREQFF. CDR3 bases: TGTGCCAGCAGCTACTGGGGAGTGAGAGAGCAGTTCTTC. Full variable domain (outside the CDR3, taken from reference TRBV5-4 and TRBJ2-1): ETGVTQSPTHLIKTRGQQVTLRCSSQSGHNTVSWYQQALGQGPQFIFQYYREEENGRGNFPPRFSGLQFPNYSSELNVNALELDDSALYLCASSYWGVREQFFGPGTRLTVL.

This clone has a single count. The CDR3 DNA follows: TGCGCCAGCAGCCAAGAGGGGGGTAAGGGGCCCCAGCATTTT. Encoded protein: CASSQEGGKGPQHF. The chain joins TRBV4-1 to TRBJ1-5, with D tentatively TRBD1 (5 bases). The CDR3 is made up of 14 amino acids. Germline V gene lookup returns CDR1 MGHRA and CDR2 YSYEKL. V gave up 0 bases and J gave up 9 bases, with 12 bases separating them.

There are a few counts of this clone. The rearrangement links TRBV6-6 to TRBJ2-1; TRBD2 aligns across 12 bases. CDR1 and CDR2 (germline): MNHNY, SVGAGI (reference sequence). V gave up 6 bases and J gave up 9 bases; unmatched junction bases: 6. The length of the CDR3 is 14 residues. The CDR3 bases are TGTGCCAGCAGCAGACTAGCGGGGGAAGGTGAGCAGTTCTTC. Translating it yields CASSRLAGEGEQFF.